This TCR beta chain was found in a study of blood T cells in healthy people across ages. PCR was performed a second time for about 7 to 11 cycles using a sample-barcoded 5' primer and a J-beta primer mix. Using its own MiXCR run on the 5' RACE reads, TCRdb lists one record per CDR3 protein. The data show around 990,000 distinct CDR3 sequences, about 23% seen once. Germline-derived CDR1 and CDR2 are SGDLS and YYNGEE. J gave up 4 bases and V 4 bases, and 11 bases lay outside the gene matches. CDR3 length: 17 amino acids. In addition, the sample was reused for a study of T cells of mothers and their children.

The chain employs TRBV9 and TRBJ2-2; 9 bases are shared with TRBD2. This TCR derives from a girl aged 2 to 9 in good health. Source material: blood. This chain's CDR3 is CASSWPFSGSFTGELFF. CDR3 sequence (DNA): TGTGCCAGCAGCTGGCCCTTTAGCGGGAGCTTCACCGGGGAGCTGTTTTTT.